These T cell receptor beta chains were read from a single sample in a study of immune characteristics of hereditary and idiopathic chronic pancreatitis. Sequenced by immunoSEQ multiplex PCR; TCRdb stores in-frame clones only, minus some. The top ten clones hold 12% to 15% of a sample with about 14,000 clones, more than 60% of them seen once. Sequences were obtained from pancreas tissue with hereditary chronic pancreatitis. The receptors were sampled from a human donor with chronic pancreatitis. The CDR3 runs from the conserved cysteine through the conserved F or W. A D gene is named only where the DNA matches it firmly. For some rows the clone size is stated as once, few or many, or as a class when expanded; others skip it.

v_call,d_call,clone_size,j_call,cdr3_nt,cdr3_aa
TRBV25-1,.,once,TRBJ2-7,TGTGCCAGCAGTGCCCCCGCTGTGGGGACCTACGAGCAGTACTTC,CASSAPAVGTYEQYF
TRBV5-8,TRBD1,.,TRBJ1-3,TGTGCCAGCAGCCTGGACAGGGTCTCTGGAAACACCATATATTTT,CASSLDRVSGNTIYF
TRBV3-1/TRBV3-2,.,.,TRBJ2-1,TGTGCCAGCAGCCCCTATTCCTACAATGAGCAGTTCTTC,CASSPYSYNEQFF
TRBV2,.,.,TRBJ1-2,TGTGCCAGCAGTGAACGGTATGGCTACACCTTC,CASSERYGYTF
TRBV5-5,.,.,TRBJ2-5,TGTGCCAGCAGCTCGCTAGCGAGTTCGGGACGAGAGACCCAGTACTTC,CASSSLASSGRETQYF
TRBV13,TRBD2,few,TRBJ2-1,TGTGCCAGCAGCTCTCCGGGACTAGCGGGCTCCAGCTCCTACAATGAGCAGTTCTTC,CASSSPGLAGSSSYNEQFF
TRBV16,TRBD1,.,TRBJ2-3,TGTGCCAGCAGCCAGCGGACAGGGGACACGCAGTATTTT,CASSQRTGDTQYF
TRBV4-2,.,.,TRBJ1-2,TGTGCCAGCAGCCAAGAGTTGTTAGATAACAGCCCTAACTATGGCTACACCTTC,CASSQELLDNSPNYGYTF
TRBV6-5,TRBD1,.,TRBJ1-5,TGTGCCAGCAGACCGGGACAGGGATTAAATCAGCCCCAGCATTTT,CASRPGQGLNQPQHF
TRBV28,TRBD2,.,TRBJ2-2,TGTGCCAGCAGTTCGACTAGCGGGATTTACACCGGGGAGCTGTTTTTT,CASSSTSGIYTGELFF
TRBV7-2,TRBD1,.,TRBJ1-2,TGTGCCAGCAGCTTAGCGGCGGGACAGAACTATGGCTACACCTTC,CASSLAAGQNYGYTF
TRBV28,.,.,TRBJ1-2,TGTGCCAGCAGTTTAAGCCCGGGGAAGAGAGGCTACACCTTC,CASSLSPGKRGYTF
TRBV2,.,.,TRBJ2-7,TGTGCCAGCAGCACACAGGGAAATCCGTACGAGCAGTACTTC,CASSTQGNPYEQYF
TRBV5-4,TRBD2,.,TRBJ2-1,TGTGCCAGCAGCTTGACTAGCGGGAGCAATGAGCAGTTCTTC,CASSLTSGSNEQFF
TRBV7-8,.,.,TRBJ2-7,TGTGCCAGCAGCCTCCGAGTTTCCGGTTTTGGGACTGTCTACGAGCAGTACTTC,CASSLRVSGFGTVYEQYF
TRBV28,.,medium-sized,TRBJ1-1,TGTGCCTGCTCGACGGACAGCGAAGAAGCTTTCTTT,CACSTDSEEAFF
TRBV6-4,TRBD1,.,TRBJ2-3,TGTGCCAGCAGTGACTCGACAGGGGGCGCAGATACGCAGTATTTT,CASSDSTGGADTQYF
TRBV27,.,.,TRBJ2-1,TGTGCCAGCAGTTTCTGGGGGCGGGGAATTAACAATGAGCAGTTCTTC,CASSFWGRGINNEQFF
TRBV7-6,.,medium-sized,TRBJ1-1,TGTGCCAGCAGCTTATTAGCTGCCCAACCCGGGAACACTGAAGCTTTCTTT,CASSLLAAQPGNTEAFF
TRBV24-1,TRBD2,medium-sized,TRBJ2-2,TGTGCCACCGGTGTTTCGGGGGGCACCGGGGAGCTGTTTTTT,CATGVSGGTGELFF
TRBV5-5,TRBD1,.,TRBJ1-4,TGTGCCAGCAGCTTAGGGACAGGGAAGGAAAAACTGTTTTTT,CASSLGTGKEKLFF
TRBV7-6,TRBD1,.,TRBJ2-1,TGTGCCAGCAGCTTCCGGACAGGGGGGGACAATGAGCAGTTCTTC,CASSFRTGGDNEQFF
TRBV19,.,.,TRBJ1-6,TGTGCCAGTAGTATAACCGACAGCTATAATTCACCCCTCCACTTT,CASSITDSYNSPLHF
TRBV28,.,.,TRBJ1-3,TGTGCCAGCAGGCCCAGGGGAGCCTCTGGAAACACCATATATTTT,CASRPRGASGNTIYF
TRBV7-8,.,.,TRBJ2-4,TGTGCCAGCAACCCTGTCGAGTTAAGAGCCAAAAACATTCAGTACTTC,CASNPVELRAKNIQYF
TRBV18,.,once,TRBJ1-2,TGTGCCAGCTCACCAGGTACGGGGCTGGACGGTGGCTACACCTTC,CASSPGTGLDGGYTF
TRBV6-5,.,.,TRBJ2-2,TGTGCCAGCAGTTACGACGAACCAAACACCGGGGAGCTGTTTTTT,CASSYDEPNTGELFF
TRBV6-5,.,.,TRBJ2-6,TGTGCCAGCAGTTCCTCATCTGGGGCCAACGTCCTGACTTTC,CASSSSSGANVLTF
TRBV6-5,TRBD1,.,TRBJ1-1,TGTGCCAGCAGTTACGATAACAGGGGAAGGACTGAAGCTTTCTTT,CASSYDNRGRTEAFF
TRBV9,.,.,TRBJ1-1,TGTGCCAGCAGTGGAGGGTTTGGCACTGAAGCTTTCTTT,CASSGGFGTEAFF
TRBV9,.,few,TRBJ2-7,TGTGCCAGCAGCGTGGGCGGTACTCTCGGCTACGAGCAGTACTTC,CASSVGGTLGYEQYF
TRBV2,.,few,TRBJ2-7,TGTGCCAGCAGCTTGGCAGGGATTTGGGAGCAGTACTTC,CASSLAGIWEQYF
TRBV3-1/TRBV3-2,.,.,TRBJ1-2,TGTGCCAGCAGCCAAGGGGGATCCTATGGCTACACCTTC,CASSQGGSYGYTF
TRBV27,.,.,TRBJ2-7,TGTGCCAGCAGTTGGGACCCGAGCTCCTACGAGCAGTACTTC,CASSWDPSSYEQYF
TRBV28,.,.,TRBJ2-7,TGTGCCAGCAGGGGGGCTGGCGGATCCTACGAGCAGTACTTC,CASRGAGGSYEQYF
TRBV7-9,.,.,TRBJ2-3,TGTGCCAGCAGCTTAGACCTAGCAGGAAGGACAGATACGCAGTATTTT,CASSLDLAGRTDTQYF
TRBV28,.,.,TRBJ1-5,TGTGCCAGCAGGGGGGTAGGGAGTCAGCCCCAGCATTTT,CASRGVGSQPQHF
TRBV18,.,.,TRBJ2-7,TGTGCCAGCTCATCCCCGGCGGGTAACTCCTACGAGCAGTACTTC,CASSSPAGNSYEQYF
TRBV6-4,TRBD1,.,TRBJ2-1,TGTGCCAGCAGTCCCGGGACAGGGGGCAATGAGCAGTTCTTC,CASSPGTGGNEQFF
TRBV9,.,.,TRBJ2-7,TGTGCCAGCAGCGTATCTCCCTCCTACGAGCAGTACTTC,CASSVSPSYEQYF
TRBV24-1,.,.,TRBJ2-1,TGTGCCACCAGTGATATGGGTCCGACGAGTGGATACAATGAGCAGTTCTTC,CATSDMGPTSGYNEQFF
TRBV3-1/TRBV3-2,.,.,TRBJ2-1,TGTGCCAGCAGCCTCTTCCCAGAGGAGCAGTTCTTC,CASSLFPEEQFF
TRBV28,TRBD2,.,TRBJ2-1,TGTGCCAGCAGTTCCGGGACTAGGGCGGTGAATGAGCAGTTCTTC,CASSSGTRAVNEQFF
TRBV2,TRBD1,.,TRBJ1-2,TGTGCCAGCAGGCAACCCGACAGGGAACAGGGCTACACCTTC,CASRQPDREQGYTF
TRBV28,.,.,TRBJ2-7,TGTGCCAGCACCAAACTAGGAGTCGGGGAGCAGTACTTC,CASTKLGVGEQYF
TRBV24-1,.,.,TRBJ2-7,TGTGCCACCAGTGTTGACAACTACGAGCAGTACTTC,CATSVDNYEQYF
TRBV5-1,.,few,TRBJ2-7,TGCGCCAGCAGCTTTGCCAGCGTTTACGAGCAGTACTTC,CASSFASVYEQYF
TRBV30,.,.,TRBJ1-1,TGTGCCTGGACCAACCGGGACGGGGGAACTGAAGCTTTCTTT,CAWTNRDGGTEAFF
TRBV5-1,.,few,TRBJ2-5,TGCGCCAGCAGCTTTGTGGGAGTGGGAGAGACCCAGTACTTC,CASSFVGVGETQYF
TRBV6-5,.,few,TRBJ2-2,TGTGCCAGCAGCTCTCAATCGAGCACCGGGGAGCTGTTTTTT,CASSSQSSTGELFF
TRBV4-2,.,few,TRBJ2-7,TGTGCCAGCAGCCAAGGCGATTCAGGCGAGCAGTACTTC,CASSQGDSGEQYF
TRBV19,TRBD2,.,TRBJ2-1,TGTGCCAGTAGTGTGGGACTAGATACCTACAATGAGCAGTTCTTC,CASSVGLDTYNEQFF
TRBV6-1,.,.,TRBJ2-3,TGTGCCAGCAGTGAATTAGATACGCAGTATTTT,CASSELDTQYF
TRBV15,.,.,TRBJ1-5,TGTGCCACCAGCAGAGATCGGGGCAGGGGCGGCAATCAGCCCCAGCATTTT,CATSRDRGRGGNQPQHF
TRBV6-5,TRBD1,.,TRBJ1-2,TGTGCCAGCAGCACCCAGGGGGCTCGTGGCTACACCTTC,CASSTQGARGYTF
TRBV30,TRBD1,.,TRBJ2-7,TGTGCCTGGAGTGAGGAAACCGGGACAGTAATATACGAGCAGTACTTC,CAWSEETGTVIYEQYF
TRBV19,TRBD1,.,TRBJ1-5,TGTGCCAGTAGTAAATACGGGACAGATAGCAATCAGCCCCAGCATTTT,CASSKYGTDSNQPQHF
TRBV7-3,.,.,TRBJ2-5,TGTGCCAGCAGCTTAATGGCCGCAGGGGCGGGGGAGACCCAGTACTTC,CASSLMAAGAGETQYF
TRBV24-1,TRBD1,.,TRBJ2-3,TGTGCCACCGGGGAAGCGAGACAGGGGCCCGTGGTAAAGTATTTT,CATGEARQGPVVKYF
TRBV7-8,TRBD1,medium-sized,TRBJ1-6,TGTGCCAGCCGCTTGGGACAGTATAATTCACCCCTCCACTTT,CASRLGQYNSPLHF